This is a list of T cell receptor beta chains from one sample in a study of blood T cell repertoires in COVID-19. TCRdb's copy holds only in-frame clones and misses some; the assay was immunoSEQ multiplex PCR. The sample lists fewer than 300,000 clones, 70% to 90% occurring once. Sequencing was carried out using peripheral blood. The receptor set was obtained from a woman aged 25 to 39 with COVID-19, enrolled during active disease. Both conserved end residues are part of each CDR3. A D gene is named only where the DNA matches it firmly. Only part of the rows carry a size: once, few, many, or a class if the clone is expanded.

d_call,j_call,clone_size,v_call,cdr3_nt,cdr3_aa
NA,TRBJ1-2,NA,TRBV19,TGTGCCAGTAGTGCAGGACAGTACAATAACTATGGCTACACCTTC,CASSAGQYNNYGYTF
TRBD1,TRBJ2-5,NA,TRBV29-1,TGCAGCGTGGAACCCCGGACAGGGCCGGAGACCCAGTACTTC,CSVEPRTGPETQYF
NA,TRBJ1-4,few,TRBV5-1,TGCGCCAGCACCGAGGTGTTTGGTGAAAAACTGTTTTTT,CASTEVFGEKLFF
NA,TRBJ1-2,NA,TRBV28,TGTGCCAGCACCCTACCCCAGGGGAGAAACTATGGCTACACCTTC,CASTLPQGRNYGYTF
NA,TRBJ1-5,NA,TRBV6-5,TGTGCCAGCAGACAGGGAGGGGATCAGCCCCAGCATTTT,CASRQGGDQPQHF
NA,TRBJ1-1,NA,TRBV18,TGTGCCAGCTCCCCCCGACAGGCCTTAGGGACAACTGAAGCTTTCTTT,CASSPRQALGTTEAFF
TRBD1,TRBJ2-5,NA,TRBV5-8,TGTGCCAGCAGCGTCGGGACAGGGGTGGATGGAGAGACCCAGTACTTC,CASSVGTGVDGETQYF
NA,TRBJ1-2,few,TRBV27,TGTGCCAGCAGTTTATCGGTGGGGGGTGGCTATGGCTACACCTTC,CASSLSVGGGYGYTF
NA,TRBJ2-1,many,TRBV23-1,TGCGCCAGCAGTGCAGGGCCCTTGACCTACAATGAGCAGTTCTTC,CASSAGPLTYNEQFF
NA,TRBJ2-3,once,TRBV11-2,TGTGCCAGCAGCTTCTTGGACAGTTTACAATATTTT,CASSFLDSLQYF
NA,TRBJ2-1,NA,TRBV6-5,TGTGCCAGCTTCGCGGCTTACAATGAGCAGTTCTTC,CASFAAYNEQFF
NA,TRBJ2-7,NA,TRBV5-6,TGTGCCAGCAGCTTGGGACAGAAGTACGAGCAGTACTTC,CASSLGQKYEQYF
NA,TRBJ2-1,NA,TRBV5-5,TGTGCCAGCAGCTCCGCGCGAGGAGGGGGGGCCGGGTCCTACAATGAGCAGTTCTTC,CASSSARGGGAGSYNEQFF
TRBD1,TRBJ2-7,NA,TRBV6-1,TGTGCCAGCAGTGACAGGGGGCCCACCTACGAGCAGTACTTC,CASSDRGPTYEQYF
TRBD2,TRBJ2-3,once,TRBV11-2,TGTGCCAGCAGCTTACTAGCGGGGGGCACAGATACGCAGTATTTT,CASSLLAGGTDTQYF
NA,TRBJ2-2,NA,TRBV5-1,TGCGCCAGCAGCCCAGGGCCCCCGAACACCGGGGAGCTGTTTTTT,CASSPGPPNTGELFF
TRBD1,TRBJ2-7,NA,TRBV14,TGTGCCAGCAGCCACCAGGGACAGGGGATCTACGAGCAGTACTTC,CASSHQGQGIYEQYF
NA,TRBJ1-3,NA,TRBV6-5,TGTGCCAGCAGTCGACTTAATCCGGGTGGAAACACCATATATTTT,CASSRLNPGGNTIYF
TRBD1,TRBJ1-4,NA,TRBV9,TGTGCCAGCAGCTTAACCGGGACAGATGCCGAAAAACTGTTTTTT,CASSLTGTDAEKLFF
TRBD1,TRBJ1-2,NA,TRBV24-1,TGTGCCACCAGTGATTCGGACAGGGGCGGTGGCTACACCTTC,CATSDSDRGGGYTF
NA,TRBJ1-6,NA,TRBV6-5,TGTGCCAGCAGTTACTCGGGCAGTTATAATTCACCCCTCCACTTT,CASSYSGSYNSPLHF
NA,TRBJ2-2,NA,TRBV29-1,TGCAGCGTTGAAGGGGGGGAGGACACCGGGGAGCTGTTTTTT,CSVEGGEDTGELFF
NA,TRBJ1-6,NA,TRBV7-9,TGTGCCAGCAGCCCAGTGGGCCATTCACCCCTCCACTTT,CASSPVGHSPLHF
TRBD1,TRBJ2-7,NA,TRBV7-8,TGTGCCAGCAGCTTAGACGTGGGACAGGGCTCCTACGAGCAGTACTTC,CASSLDVGQGSYEQYF
TRBD2,TRBJ2-1,NA,TRBV19,TGTGCCAGTAGTCGCGTGGGGACTAGCGGGGGCTATGAGCAGTTCTTC,CASSRVGTSGGYEQFF
NA,TRBJ2-2,NA,TRBV7-2,TGTGCCAGCAGCTTAGGTGTCAGGGGCCGTTACTCGAACACCGGGGAGCTGTTTTTT,CASSLGVRGRYSNTGELFF
TRBD2,TRBJ2-1,NA,TRBV19,TGTGCCAGTAGAATGCAGCGGGGTGAGCAGTTCTTC,CASRMQRGEQFF
NA,TRBJ1-6,NA,TRBV6-5,TGTGCCAGCAGTTATCGGGGGGACTCCTATAATTCACCCCTCCACTTT,CASSYRGDSYNSPLHF
NA,TRBJ2-7,once,TRBV5-1,TGCGCCAGCAGCCTGGGGAGGCTCTACGAGCAGTACTTC,CASSLGRLYEQYF
NA,TRBJ1-1,NA,TRBV19,TGTGCCAGTACAACAGTAGTCCGAAACACTGAAGCTTTCTTT,CASTTVVRNTEAFF
NA,TRBJ1-5,NA,TRBV24-1,TGTGCCACCAGGGTCACAAGCAATCAGCCCCAGCATTTT,CATRVTSNQPQHF
TRBD2,TRBJ2-5,medium-sized,TRBV5-4,TGTGCCAGCAGCTTGGTGGTAGCGGGACAAGAGACCCAGTACTTC,CASSLVVAGQETQYF
NA,TRBJ1-2,NA,TRBV3-1/TRBV3-2,TGTGCCAGCAGCCTCATCGGGACTCAGGATGGCTACACCTTC,CASSLIGTQDGYTF
NA,TRBJ2-7,NA,TRBV10-1,TGCGCCAGCAGTGAGGGGGGGAAGGAATACGAGCAGTACTTC,CASSEGGKEYEQYF
NA,TRBJ2-4,NA,TRBV12-3/TRBV12-4,TGTGCCAGCAGTTACGGGGGATCGAACATTCAGTACTTC,CASSYGGSNIQYF
NA,TRBJ2-7,NA,TRBV2,TGTGCCAGCAAATCGGACAGTTCCTACGAGCAGTACTTC,CASKSDSSYEQYF
NA,TRBJ2-7,NA,TRBV5-6,TGTGCCAGCAGCCCCCTAACCGGGACATCATTCTACGAGCAGTACTTC,CASSPLTGTSFYEQYF
NA,TRBJ2-5,NA,TRBV12-2,TGTGCAAGTCGCCCCTGGGGTTGCGGGGGGGAGGAGACCCAGTACTTC,CASRPWGCGGEETQYF
TRBD1,TRBJ2-3,NA,TRBV7-9,TGTGCCAGCAGCGTCCGGGACAGGGGGACAGATACGCAGTATTTT,CASSVRDRGTDTQYF
TRBD2,TRBJ2-4,NA,TRBV4-1,TGCGCCAGCAGCCAAGACCCAGCGGGGACTTTTATTCAGTACTTC,CASSQDPAGTFIQYF
NA,TRBJ1-2,few,TRBV24-1,TGTGCCACCAGTCCGGGGAGCTATGGCTACACCTTC,CATSPGSYGYTF
TRBD2,TRBJ2-5,NA,TRBV4-2,TGTGCCAGCAGCCAAACTAGCGAAGAGACCCAGTACTTC,CASSQTSEETQYF
NA,TRBJ2-7,NA,TRBV19,TGTGCCAGTAGCACACAGAATACCTACGAGCAGTACTTC,CASSTQNTYEQYF
TRBD1,TRBJ1-1,NA,TRBV19,TGTGCCAGTAGTCTAGGGGGCCGGACTGAAGCTTTCTTT,CASSLGGRTEAFF
TRBD1,TRBJ1-2,NA,TRBV29-1,TGCAGCGTTGACCTAGACAGGGGCACTAGCTATGGCTACACCTTC,CSVDLDRGTSYGYTF
NA,TRBJ1-4,few,TRBV7-8,TGTGCCAGCAGCACTCGACAGACTAATGAAAAACTGTTTTTT,CASSTRQTNEKLFF
NA,TRBJ2-5,NA,TRBV4-1,TGCGCCAGCAGCCCTGCCGGGGGTACCTACAAAGAGACCCAGTACTTC,CASSPAGGTYKETQYF
NA,TRBJ2-3,NA,TRBV19,TGTGCCAGTAGGTCTCATGGAGTCGGAACGAGCACAGATACGCAGTATTTT,CASRSHGVGTSTDTQYF
NA,TRBJ1-5,NA,TRBV11-3,TGTGCCAGCAGCTTAACGATAGGCGACCAGGGACAGCCCCAGCATTTT,CASSLTIGDQGQPQHF
TRBD2,TRBJ2-7,NA,TRBV27,TGTGCCAGCAGTTTCACTAGCGGGGGCATCTACGAGCAGTACTTC,CASSFTSGGIYEQYF
TRBD2,TRBJ2-3,NA,TRBV11-2,TGTGCCAGCAGCAAAACGGGGGGGTCCACAGATACGCAGTATTTT,CASSKTGGSTDTQYF